Each of the 3 T cell receptor beta chains below was sequenced from the same sample in a study of regulatory dendritic cells for organ transplantation (TCRdb year 2017). Receptor libraries were prepared by the immunoSEQ multiplex PCR assay. TCRdb provides this immuneACCESS table in a form limited to in-frame rearrangements. Some clones are lacking; in checked studies, under half of them reflect an unresolved V gene, and why the rest are absent is not known. This sample is represented by 26,000 or so clones; roughly 80% of them were singletons. The ten largest account for under 0.12% of the sample. Sequenced input: naive CD4+ T cells from blood. The sample's cell subset or site label, decoded: CD45RA+ naive T cells. The receptors were sampled from a human donor in good health.

The chain is built from TRBV10-3 and TRBJ2-2; 9 nucleotides align to TRBD1. The CDR3 length is 15 residues. CDR1 and CDR2 from the germline V gene are ENHRY and SYGVKD. J was trimmed by 5 bases and V by 11 bases; bases with no gene match: 12. CDR3 sequence (DNA): TGTGCCGGCGGGGGACAGGGAGTAAAAACCGGGGAGCTGTTTTTT. This translates into CAGGGQGVKTGELFF.

The chain carries TRBV6-1 and TRBJ2-3, with TRBD2 identical over 7 bases. The CDR3 runs to 15 residues. Unmatched junction bases numbered 6, after V lost 1 base and J lost 5 bases. Germline CDR1 MNHNS, CDR2 SASEGT. The CDR3 reads CASSEGWGGIDTQYF. CDR3 DNA sequence: TGTGCCAGCAGTGAAGGGTGGGGGGGAATAGATACGCAGTATTTT.

The gene calls are TRBV7-2 and TRBJ1-3; D ambiguous. The ends were cut back, 1 base at V and 7 bases at J, with 8 bases in the middle. CDR1 and CDR2 from the germline V gene are SGHTA and FQGNSA. The CDR3 runs 13 residues. CDR3 bases: TGTGCCAGCAGCTTAGACTCTATGAACACCATATATTTT. It is translated as CASSLDSMNTIYF.